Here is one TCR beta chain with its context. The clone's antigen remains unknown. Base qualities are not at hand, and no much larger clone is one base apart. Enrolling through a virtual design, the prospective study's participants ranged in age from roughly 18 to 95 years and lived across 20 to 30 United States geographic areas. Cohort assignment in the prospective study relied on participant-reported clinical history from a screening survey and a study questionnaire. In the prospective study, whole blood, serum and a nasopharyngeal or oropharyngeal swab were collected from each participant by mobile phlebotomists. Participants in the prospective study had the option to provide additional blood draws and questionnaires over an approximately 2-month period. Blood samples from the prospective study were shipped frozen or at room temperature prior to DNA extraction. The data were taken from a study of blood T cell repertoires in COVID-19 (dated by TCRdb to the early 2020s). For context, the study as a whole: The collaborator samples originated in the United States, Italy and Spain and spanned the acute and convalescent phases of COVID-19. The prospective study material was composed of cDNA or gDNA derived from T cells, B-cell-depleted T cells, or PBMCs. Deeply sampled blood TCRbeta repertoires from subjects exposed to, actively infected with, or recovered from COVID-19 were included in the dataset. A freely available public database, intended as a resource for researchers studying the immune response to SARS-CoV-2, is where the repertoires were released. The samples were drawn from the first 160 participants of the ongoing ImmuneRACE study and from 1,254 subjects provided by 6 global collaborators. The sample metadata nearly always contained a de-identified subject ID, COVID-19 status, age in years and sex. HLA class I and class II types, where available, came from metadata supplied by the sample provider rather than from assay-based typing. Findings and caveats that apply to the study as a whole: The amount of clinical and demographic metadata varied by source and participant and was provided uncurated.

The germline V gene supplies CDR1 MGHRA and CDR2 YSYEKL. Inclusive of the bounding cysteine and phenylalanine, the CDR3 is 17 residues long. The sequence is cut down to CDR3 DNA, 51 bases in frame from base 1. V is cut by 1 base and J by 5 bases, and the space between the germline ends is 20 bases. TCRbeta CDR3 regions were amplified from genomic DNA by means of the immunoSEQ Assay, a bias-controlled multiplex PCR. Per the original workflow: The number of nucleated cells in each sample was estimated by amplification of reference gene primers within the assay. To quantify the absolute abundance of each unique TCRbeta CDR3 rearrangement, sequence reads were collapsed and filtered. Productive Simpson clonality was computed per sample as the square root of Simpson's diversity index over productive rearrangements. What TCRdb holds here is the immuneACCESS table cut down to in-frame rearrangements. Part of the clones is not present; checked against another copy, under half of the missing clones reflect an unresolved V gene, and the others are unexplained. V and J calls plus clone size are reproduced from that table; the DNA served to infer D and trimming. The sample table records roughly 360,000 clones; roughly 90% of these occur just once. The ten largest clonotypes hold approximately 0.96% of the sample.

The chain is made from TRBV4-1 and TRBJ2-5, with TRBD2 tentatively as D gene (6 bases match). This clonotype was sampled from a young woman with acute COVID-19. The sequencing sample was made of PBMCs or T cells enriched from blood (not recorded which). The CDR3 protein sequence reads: CASSQGTSTLHEETQYF. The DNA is TGCGCCAGCAGCCAAGGAACTAGCACCCTCCATGAGGAGACCCAGTACTTC.